These T cell receptor beta chains were read from a single sample in a study of T-cell memory formation after mild COVID-19. In TCRdb, the 5' RACE reads were re-called with MiXCR into one record per CDR3 protein. The sample records under 150,000 distinct CDR3 sequences, about a fifth being singletons. What was sequenced was PBMCs or a T cell subset sorted from them (not recorded which). The receptors shown here come from a man aged 18 to 30 who had mild COVID-19 (a few samples of this study predate the infection). Cell type and time point are not known. Both conserved end residues are part of each CDR3. Fields, in order: CDR3 protein, CDR3 DNA, J gene, D gene, V gene, clone size. D genes are given only for firm matches. Some rows mark clone size as missing; the rest say once, few, many or name a class of expanded clone.

CDR3aa: CATSRGRAPKNIQYF
CDR3nt: TGTGCCACCAGCAGGGGGAGGGCGCCCAAAAACATTCAGTACTTC
j_gene: TRBJ2-4
d_gene: TRBD2
v_gene: TRBV15
abundance: few

CDR3aa: CASSTPGSINEQYF
CDR3nt: TGTGCCAGCAGTACCCCAGGTTCTATAAACGAGCAGTACTTC
j_gene: TRBJ2-7
d_gene: NA
v_gene: TRBV27
abundance: few

CDR3aa: CSASKGIGETQYF
CDR3nt: TGCAGTGCTAGTAAGGGGATTGGGGAGACCCAGTACTTC
j_gene: TRBJ2-5
d_gene: NA
v_gene: TRBV20-1
abundance: NA

CDR3aa: CASSSGLAGPYEQYF
CDR3nt: TGTGCCAGCAGTTCCGGACTAGCGGGGCCTTACGAGCAGTACTTC
j_gene: TRBJ2-7
d_gene: TRBD2
v_gene: TRBV6-2/TRBV6-3
abundance: many

CDR3aa: CASSSSGRRNYGYTF
CDR3nt: TGTGCCAGCAGCTCCTCTGGCAGGCGAAACTATGGCTACACCTTC
j_gene: TRBJ1-2
d_gene: NA
v_gene: TRBV7-2
abundance: few

CDR3aa: CASSSSGTANTEAFF
CDR3nt: TGTGCCAGCAGTTCGTCCGGGACGGCGAACACTGAAGCTTTCTTT
j_gene: TRBJ1-1
d_gene: NA
v_gene: TRBV12-3/TRBV12-4
abundance: few

CDR3aa: CASSLRSGRGARETQYF
CDR3nt: TGTGCCAGCAGCCTCCGATCGGGGCGGGGTGCCCGAGAGACCCAGTACTTC
j_gene: TRBJ2-5
d_gene: NA
v_gene: TRBV6-5
abundance: few

CDR3aa: CASSDTNTGELFF
CDR3nt: TGTGCCAGCAGCGACACCAACACCGGGGAGCTGTTTTTT
j_gene: TRBJ2-2
d_gene: NA
v_gene: TRBV7-2
abundance: NA

CDR3aa: CASSPSTQETQYF
CDR3nt: TGTGCCAGCAGTCCCTCTACGCAAGAGACCCAGTACTTC
j_gene: TRBJ2-5
d_gene: NA
v_gene: TRBV27
abundance: NA

CDR3aa: CASSHASSGEQYF
CDR3nt: TGCGCCAGCAGCCACGCGAGTTCTGGCGAGCAGTACTTC
j_gene: TRBJ2-7
d_gene: NA
v_gene: TRBV4-1
abundance: NA

CDR3aa: CATLGETGELFF
CDR3nt: TGTGCCACCCTGGGGGAGACCGGGGAGCTGTTTTTT
j_gene: TRBJ2-2
d_gene: NA
v_gene: TRBV24-1
abundance: NA

CDR3aa: CASSTGTQNTGELFF
CDR3nt: TGTGCCAGTAGCACCGGGACACAGAACACCGGGGAGCTGTTTTTT
j_gene: TRBJ2-2
d_gene: NA
v_gene: TRBV19
abundance: few

CDR3aa: CASSQAPGNTEAFF
CDR3nt: TGCGCCAGCAGCCAAGCTCCTGGGAACACTGAAGCTTTCTTT
j_gene: TRBJ1-1
d_gene: NA
v_gene: TRBV4-3
abundance: NA

CDR3aa: CASSPSQERYNEQFF
CDR3nt: TGTGCCAGCAGCCCTAGTCAGGAGCGGTACAATGAGCAGTTCTTC
j_gene: TRBJ2-1
d_gene: NA
v_gene: TRBV4-2
abundance: many

CDR3aa: CASTFERGAPYNEQFF
CDR3nt: TGTGCCAGCACCTTCGAGCGGGGGGCCCCCTACAATGAGCAGTTCTTC
j_gene: TRBJ2-1
d_gene: TRBD2
v_gene: TRBV27
abundance: NA

CDR3aa: CSVDGSGRSETQYF
CDR3nt: TGCAGCGTTGATGGGAGCGGTCGATCAGAGACCCAGTACTTC
j_gene: TRBJ2-5
d_gene: NA
v_gene: TRBV29-1
abundance: many

CDR3aa: CASSQGTFDGTGELFF
CDR3nt: TGCGCCAGCAGCCAAGGGACATTCGACGGGACCGGGGAGCTGTTTTTT
j_gene: TRBJ2-2
d_gene: NA
v_gene: TRBV4-1
abundance: few

CDR3aa: CASSFMALTNYGYTF
CDR3nt: TGCGCCAGCAGCTTTATGGCGCTCACTAACTATGGCTACACCTTC
j_gene: TRBJ1-2
d_gene: NA
v_gene: TRBV5-1
abundance: few

CDR3aa: CASTTFPGNEQFF
CDR3nt: TGTGCCAGCACCACGTTTCCTGGAAATGAGCAGTTCTTC
j_gene: TRBJ2-1
d_gene: NA
v_gene: TRBV12-3/TRBV12-4
abundance: NA

CDR3aa: CATSRSRGANEQFF
CDR3nt: TGTGCCACCTCTCGATCTCGAGGGGCAAATGAGCAGTTCTTC
j_gene: TRBJ2-1
d_gene: NA
v_gene: TRBV7-8
abundance: few

CDR3aa: CSTPAPGGELFF
CDR3nt: TGCAGTACCCCGGCCCCCGGCGGGGAGCTGTTTTTT
j_gene: TRBJ2-2
d_gene: NA
v_gene: TRBV20-1
abundance: NA

CDR3aa: CATGEETQYF
CDR3nt: TGTGCCACGGGCGAAGAGACCCAGTACTTC
j_gene: TRBJ2-5
d_gene: NA
v_gene: TRBV10-3
abundance: many

CDR3aa: CASSPSTGGHGELFF
CDR3nt: TGCGCCAGCAGCCCGAGTACCGGGGGTCACGGGGAGCTGTTTTTT
j_gene: TRBJ2-2
d_gene: NA
v_gene: TRBV4-3
abundance: few

CDR3aa: CASRRGATNEKLFF
CDR3nt: TGTGCCAGCAGAAGAGGGGCAACTAATGAAAAACTGTTTTTT
j_gene: TRBJ1-4
d_gene: NA
v_gene: TRBV4-2
abundance: NA

CDR3aa: CASSDNSGANVLTF
CDR3nt: TGTGCCAGCAGTGACAACTCTGGGGCCAACGTCCTGACTTTC
j_gene: TRBJ2-6
d_gene: NA
v_gene: TRBV6-4
abundance: medium-sized

CDR3aa: CATSDLPPGTSGGANYNEQFF
CDR3nt: TGTGCCACCAGTGATTTGCCCCCTGGGACTAGCGGGGGGGCTAACTACAATGAGCAGTTCTTC
j_gene: TRBJ2-1
d_gene: TRBD2
v_gene: TRBV24-1
abundance: few

CDR3aa: CASSPTGAAGELFF
CDR3nt: TGTGCCAGCAGCCCGACGGGGGCGGCCGGGGAGCTGTTTTTT
j_gene: TRBJ2-2
d_gene: NA
v_gene: TRBV7-9
abundance: NA

CDR3aa: CASSLTGGDTQYF
CDR3nt: TGTGCCAGCAGCCTCACAGGGGGGGATACGCAGTATTTT
j_gene: TRBJ2-3
d_gene: TRBD1
v_gene: TRBV7-7
abundance: NA

CDR3aa: CSARGTDYNYGYTF
CDR3nt: TGCAGTGCTAGAGGGACAGATTATAACTATGGCTACACCTTC
j_gene: TRBJ1-2
d_gene: NA
v_gene: TRBV20-1
abundance: NA

CDR3aa: CASMPWGTEAFF
CDR3nt: TGTGCCAGCATGCCCTGGGGCACTGAAGCTTTCTTT
j_gene: TRBJ1-1
d_gene: NA
v_gene: TRBV12-3/TRBV12-4
abundance: NA

CDR3aa: CASSQDLSYEQYF
CDR3nt: TGCGCCAGCAGCCAAGACCTATCCTACGAGCAGTACTTC
j_gene: TRBJ2-7
d_gene: NA
v_gene: TRBV4-1
abundance: NA

CDR3aa: CASGVAGNTGELFF
CDR3nt: TGTGCCAGCGGGGTAGCGGGGAACACCGGGGAGCTGTTTTTT
j_gene: TRBJ2-2
d_gene: TRBD2
v_gene: TRBV12-3/TRBV12-4
abundance: NA

CDR3aa: CASSLPGRDQPQHF
CDR3nt: TGTGCCAGCAGCTTACCGGGTCGGGATCAGCCCCAGCATTTT
j_gene: TRBJ1-5
d_gene: NA
v_gene: TRBV5-6
abundance: once

CDR3aa: CASSLAPRGGEETQYF
CDR3nt: TGTGCCAGCAGCTTAGCTCCGCGGGGGGGCGAAGAGACCCAGTACTTC
j_gene: TRBJ2-5
d_gene: TRBD2
v_gene: TRBV7-2
abundance: NA

CDR3aa: CASSRENTGTDYGYTF
CDR3nt: TGTGCCAGCAGCCGCGAAAATACAGGCACAGATTATGGCTACACCTTC
j_gene: TRBJ1-2
d_gene: NA
v_gene: TRBV7-9
abundance: NA

CDR3aa: CSARSIFGGLSYTF
CDR3nt: TGCAGTGCTAGAAGTATATTCGGGGGGCTTAGCTACACCTTC
j_gene: TRBJ1-2
d_gene: NA
v_gene: TRBV20-1
abundance: NA

CDR3aa: CASNPGQGYYGYTF
CDR3nt: TGTGCCAGCAACCCAGGACAGGGGTACTACGGCTACACCTTC
j_gene: TRBJ1-2
d_gene: TRBD1
v_gene: TRBV6-5
abundance: NA

CDR3aa: CASSLGQGLYNEQFF
CDR3nt: TGTGCCAGCAGCTTAGGTCAGGGCCTGTACAATGAGCAGTTCTTC
j_gene: TRBJ2-1
d_gene: NA
v_gene: TRBV7-3
abundance: many

CDR3aa: CASSLSPTGELFF
CDR3nt: TGTGCCAGCAGCTTATCTCCCACCGGGGAGCTGTTTTTT
j_gene: TRBJ2-2
d_gene: NA
v_gene: TRBV11-3
abundance: NA

CDR3aa: CASRGREPYTEAFF
CDR3nt: TGTGCCAGCCGGGGCCGGGAGCCCTACACTGAAGCTTTCTTT
j_gene: TRBJ1-1
d_gene: NA
v_gene: TRBV27
abundance: NA

CDR3aa: CAISDEREDEQFF
CDR3nt: TGTGCCATCAGTGACGAGCGGGAGGATGAGCAGTTCTTC
j_gene: TRBJ2-1
d_gene: TRBD2
v_gene: TRBV10-3
abundance: NA

CDR3aa: CASSYSGTGELFF
CDR3nt: TGTGCCAGCAGTTACTCGGGGACCGGGGAGCTGTTTTTT
j_gene: TRBJ2-2
d_gene: NA
v_gene: TRBV6-2/TRBV6-3
abundance: NA

CDR3aa: CASSWTGDEETQYF
CDR3nt: TGTGCCAGCAGTTGGACAGGGGATGAGGAGACCCAGTACTTC
j_gene: TRBJ2-5
d_gene: TRBD1
v_gene: TRBV7-9
abundance: few

CDR3aa: CASSITRDKGGTQYF
CDR3nt: TGTGCCAGCAGTATCACCCGGGACAAGGGCGGGACCCAGTACTTC
j_gene: TRBJ2-5
d_gene: NA
v_gene: TRBV28
abundance: few

CDR3aa: CASSLVAGGEGYGYTF
CDR3nt: TGCGCCAGCAGCTTGGTGGCAGGGGGCGAAGGCTATGGCTACACCTTC
j_gene: TRBJ1-2
d_gene: TRBD1
v_gene: TRBV5-1
abundance: NA